The present TCR beta chain was sequenced within a study of control samples from healthy donors and cancer patients. The germline CDR1 and CDR2 sequences are SQVTM and ANQGSEA. The ends were cut back, 7 bases at V and 4 bases at J, with 13 bases in the middle. This CDR3 comprises 12 residues. Clones were sequenced by immunoSEQ multiplex PCR, and TCRdb holds only the in-frame ones, with some missing. The sample consists of about 93,000 clones, about nine tenths of them appearing once. The chain recombines TRBV29-1 with TRBJ1-1; D gene ambiguous. This sequence originates from a woman aged 70-85 years in good health. What was sequenced was blood. CDR3 DNA sequence: TGCAGCGCTGGGTGGGGTTCCACTGAAGCTTTCTTT. As protein: CSAGWGSTEAFF.